Below, one T cell receptor (beta chain) is given with its context. Original data processing: Reference gene primers were amplified, and this amplification served to estimate nucleated cell counts. TCRdb keeps only in-frame clones here, not all; method: immunoSEQ multiplex PCR. That table gives V, J and clone size, and the DNA gave D and trimming. The sample has about 74,000 clones, approximately 91% seen once. These data come from a study of blood T cell repertoires in COVID-19. Study overall: Some COVID-19 samples were acute and others convalescent; all came from the United States, Italy and Spain. From T cells, B-cell-depleted T cells, or PBMCs came the material, which was cDNA or gDNA.

The Seattle patients, enrolled during active infection, were followed longitudinally. J gave up 3 bases and V 6 bases, and 7 bases lay outside the gene matches. The CDR3 totals 15 residues. CDR1 is MDHEN and CDR2 is SYDVKM in the germline V gene. Sequencing input: peripheral blood. This sequence was found in a man aged 45-60 years with COVID-19, enrolled during active disease. This chain uses TRBV28 with TRBJ2-7; 11 nucleotides match TRBD1. CDR3 in amino acids: CASSFSGTGGYEQYF. CDR3 bases: TGTGCCAGCAGCTTCTCCGGGACAGGGGGCTACGAGCAGTACTTC.